Included here is one TCR beta chain sequence, with context. One end of the junction does not line up with germline, which may come from a read error. Sequenced by immunoSEQ multiplex PCR; TCRdb stores in-frame clones only, minus some. The table records fewer than 100,000 clones, 65% to 90% of them present only once. The data derive from a study of blood T cell repertoires in COVID-19. Study background: The study drew acute and convalescent COVID-19 samples from the United States, Italy and Spain. The cDNA or gDNA used as material had been derived from T cells, B-cell-depleted T cells, or PBMCs.

Germline assignment: CDR1 LGHNA and CDR2 YSLEER. This CDR3 has 15 amino acids. The chain has TRBV4-3 and TRBJ1-4; 9 bases are shared with TRBD1. The sequence was obtained from a middle-aged man with COVID-19, enrolled during active disease. Sequenced material: peripheral blood. The chain's CDR3 is CASSQDLQGATQIVF. CDR3 nucleotides: TGCGCCAGCAGCCAAGATCTACAGGGGGCTACCCAGATCGTTTTT.